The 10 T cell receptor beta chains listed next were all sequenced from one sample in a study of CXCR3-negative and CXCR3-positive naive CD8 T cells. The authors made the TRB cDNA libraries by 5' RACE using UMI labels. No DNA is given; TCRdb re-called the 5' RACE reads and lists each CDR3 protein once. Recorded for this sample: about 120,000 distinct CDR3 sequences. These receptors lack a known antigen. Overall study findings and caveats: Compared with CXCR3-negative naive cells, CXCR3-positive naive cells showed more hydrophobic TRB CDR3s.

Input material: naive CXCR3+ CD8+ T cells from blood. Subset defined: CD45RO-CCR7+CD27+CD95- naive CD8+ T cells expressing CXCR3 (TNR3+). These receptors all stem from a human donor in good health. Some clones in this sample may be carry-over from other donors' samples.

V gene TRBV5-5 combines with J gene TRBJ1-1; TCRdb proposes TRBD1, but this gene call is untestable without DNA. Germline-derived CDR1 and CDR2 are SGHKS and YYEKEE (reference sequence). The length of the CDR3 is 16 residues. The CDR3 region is CASSPGAGKMNTEAFF.

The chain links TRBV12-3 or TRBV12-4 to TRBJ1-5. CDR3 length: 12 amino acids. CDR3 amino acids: CASSPRNQPQHF.

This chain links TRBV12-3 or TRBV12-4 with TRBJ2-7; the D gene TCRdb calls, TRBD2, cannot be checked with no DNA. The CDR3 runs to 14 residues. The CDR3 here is CASSPIAGSYEQYF.

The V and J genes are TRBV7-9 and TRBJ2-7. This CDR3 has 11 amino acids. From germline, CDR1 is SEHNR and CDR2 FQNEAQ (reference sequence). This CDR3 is CASSLSTEQYF. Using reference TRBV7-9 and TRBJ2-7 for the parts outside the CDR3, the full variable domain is DTGVSQNPRHKITKRGQNVTFRCDPISEHNRLYWYRQTLGQGPEFLTYFQNEAQLEKSRLLSDRFSAERPKGSFSTLEIQRTEQGDSAMYLCASSLSTEQYFGPGTRLTVT.

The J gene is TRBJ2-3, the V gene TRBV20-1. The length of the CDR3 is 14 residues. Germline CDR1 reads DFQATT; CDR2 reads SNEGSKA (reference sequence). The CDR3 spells CSATDDVGTDTQYF.

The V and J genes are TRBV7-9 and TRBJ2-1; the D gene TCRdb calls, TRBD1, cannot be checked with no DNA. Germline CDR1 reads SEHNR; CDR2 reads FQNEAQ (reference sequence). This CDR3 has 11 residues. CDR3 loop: CASSPGHEQFF.

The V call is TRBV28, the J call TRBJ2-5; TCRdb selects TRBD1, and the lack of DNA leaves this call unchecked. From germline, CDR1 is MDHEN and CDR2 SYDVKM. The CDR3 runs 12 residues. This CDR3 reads CASRPVMETQYF.

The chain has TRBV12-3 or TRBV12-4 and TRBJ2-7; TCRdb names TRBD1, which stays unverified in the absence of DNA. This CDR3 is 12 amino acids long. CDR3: CASSFGQYEQYF.

CDR3 sequence reads: CASSHKEASGGVSYEQYF. This chain uses TRBV21-1 with TRBJ2-7; TCRdb's assignment of TRBD2 cannot be checked, as there is no DNA. TRBV21-1 is a listed pseudogene. The CDR3 loop spans 18 amino acids.

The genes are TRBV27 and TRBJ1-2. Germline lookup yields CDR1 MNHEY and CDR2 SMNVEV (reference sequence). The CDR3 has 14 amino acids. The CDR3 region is CASSLSFGHYGYTF.